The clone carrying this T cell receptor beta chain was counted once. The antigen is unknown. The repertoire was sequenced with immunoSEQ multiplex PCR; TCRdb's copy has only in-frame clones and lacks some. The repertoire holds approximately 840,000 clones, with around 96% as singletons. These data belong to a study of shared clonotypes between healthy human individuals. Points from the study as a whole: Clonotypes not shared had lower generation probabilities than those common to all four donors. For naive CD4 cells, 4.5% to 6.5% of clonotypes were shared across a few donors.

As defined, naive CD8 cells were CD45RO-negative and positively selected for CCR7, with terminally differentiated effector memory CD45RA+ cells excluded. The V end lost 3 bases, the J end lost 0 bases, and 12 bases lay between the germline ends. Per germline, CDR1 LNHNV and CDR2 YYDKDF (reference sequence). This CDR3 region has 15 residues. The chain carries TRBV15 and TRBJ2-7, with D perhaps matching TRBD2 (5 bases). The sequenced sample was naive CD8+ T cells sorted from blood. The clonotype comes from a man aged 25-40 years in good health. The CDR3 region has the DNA TGTGCCACCAGCAGCGACACGGGGTACTCCTACGAGCAGTACTTC. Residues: CATSSDTGYSYEQYF.